This section outlines one T cell receptor beta chain sequence together with its context. Its antigen is not known. This record comes from a study of CD8+ T cells in alopecia areata. Study as a whole: Once tofacitinib had been taken for 6 to 18 months, 6 months off drug followed. The investigators scored severity in treated patients by the percentage of affected scalp area. Overall study results and limits: Scalp samples also contribute reads from the resident alphabeta T cells found in normal skin.

cDNA prepared by RNA extraction and subsequent reverse transcription served as the template for sequencing. Profiling relied on immunoSEQ multiplex PCR, and the TCRdb table lists in-frame clones only, not all of them. The profile shows some 240,000 clones, more than 45% of them singletons. Treatment meaning: oral pan-JAK inhibitor, 5-10 mg twice daily. Specimens obtained from alopecia areata patients comprised lesional scalp punch biopsies and peripheral blood. V was trimmed by 5 bases and J by 17 bases, leaving 13 bases between them. This CDR3 comprises 11 residues. Germline loops: CDR1 MNHNY, CDR2 SVGAGI (reference sequence).

The clonotype was recovered from a human donor with alopecia areata. Sequencing used CD4+ T cells sorted from blood, obtained at week 4, from a patient treated with tofacitinib. The J gene is TRBJ1-6, the V gene TRBV6-6; no definite D call. The CDR3 sequence is CASSQDTLIHF. Written as DNA, the CDR3 is TGTGCCAGCAGTCAAGACACCCTCATCCACTTT.